This passage covers 12 T cell receptor beta chains from one sample sequenced in a study of blood T cell repertoires in COVID-19. Libraries were prepared by immunoSEQ multiplex PCR; TCRdb keeps only in-frame clonotypes and omits some of them. In the table there are 300,000 to 400,000 clones, roughly 91% of which are singletons. The sequenced material came from PBMCs or T cells enriched from blood (not recorded which). These receptors were taken from a young woman who had recovered from COVID-19.

Concerning this clone itself: Mismatch with germline at one junction end may stem from a read error. This chain joins TRBV15 and TRBJ2-1, with a possible D match to TRBD1 (6 bases). The CDR3 length is 15 residues. The germline V gene encodes CDR1 LNHNV and CDR2 YYDKDF (reference sequence). This CDR3 is CATSRERGSYNERFF. CDR3 nucleotide sequence: TGTGCCACCAGCAGAGAAAGGGGGTCCTACAATGAGCGGTTCTTC.

As to this clone: Its ends do not fully match the called genes, so a read error is possible. V and J are TRBV7-3 and TRBJ2-5, with TRBD2 matching 13 bases. The CDR3 spans 15 residues. CDR1 and CDR2 from the germline V gene are SGHTA and FQGTGA. The CDR3 sequence: CASSVTSGGEETQYF. Written as DNA, the CDR3 is TGTGCCAGCAGCGTAACTAGCGGGGGGGAAGAGACCCAGTACTTC.

This chain links TRBV6-4 with TRBJ1-6; D uncertain. This CDR3 spans 13 amino acids. V dropped 6 bases and J dropped 9 bases, with 12 bases sitting between them. Germline-derived CDR1 and CDR2 are MRHNA and SNTAGT. CDR3 region: CASSPERGSPLHF. CDR3 in DNA: TGTGCCAGCAGCCCCGAACGGGGTTCACCCCTCCACTTT.

The genes are TRBV5-1 and TRBJ2-1; TRBD2 agrees at 11 bases. Germline CDR1 SGHRS, CDR2 YFSETQ. J gave up 6 bases and V 4 bases, and 6 bases lay outside the gene matches. CDR3 length: 15 amino acids. This chain's CDR3 is CASSPKLAGVNEQFF. As DNA, the CDR3 is TGCGCCAGCAGCCCAAAACTAGCGGGGGTCAATGAGCAGTTCTTC.

In this sample, this clone turned up once. The chain employs TRBV4-3 and TRBJ1-1; D is unclear. From germline, CDR1 is LGHNA and CDR2 YSLEER. The CDR3 has 13 residues. V lost 0 bases and J lost 5, with 7 bases in between. Here the CDR3 DNA reads TGCGCCAGCAGCCAAGATCTTCAGACTGAAGCTTTCTTT. Its protein is CASSQDLQTEAFF.

The chain combines TRBV7-9 with TRBJ2-1; D not certain. The germline gives CDR1 SEHNR, CDR2 FQNEAQ (reference sequence). The CDR3 is made up of 11 amino acids. V dropped 4 bases and J dropped 13 bases, with 11 bases sitting between them. In DNA, the CDR3 is TGTGCCAGCAGCTCCGGGTCTAGTCAGTTCTTC. Translation: CASSSGSSQFF. Combining the CDR3 with reference TRBV7-9 and TRBJ2-1 gives the whole variable domain DTGVSQNPRHKITKRGQNVTFRCDPISEHNRLYWYRQTLGQGPEFLTYFQNEAQLEKSRLLSDRFSAERPKGSFSTLEIQRTEQGDSAMYLCASSSGSSQFFGPGTRLTVL.

This sequence joins TRBV6-5 and TRBJ2-2; 7 positions match TRBD1. Trimming took 8 bases from V and 4 from J; bases not matched to a gene: 4. CDR3 length: 13 residues. Germline CDR1 reads MNHEY; CDR2 reads SVGAGI. The CDR3 loop reads CASAGTVTGELFF. The CDR3 DNA is TGTGCCAGCGCCGGGACAGTCACCGGGGAGCTGTTTTTT.

This chain uses TRBV6-5 with TRBJ1-2, with 7 bases identical to TRBD1. This CDR3 contains 13 residues. The ends lost 10 bases at V and 4 bases at J; junction bases unmatched: 9. Germline V lookup: CDR1 MNHEY, CDR2 SVGAGI. This CDR3 is CAIKPGTAYGYTF. CDR3 in DNA: TGTGCCATCAAACCGGGGACAGCCTATGGCTACACCTTC.

The CDR3, as DNA: TGTGCCAGCAGCTTAGTAGTAGCCCAGCGGGGGGTCTATGAGCAGTTCTTC. Amino acids: CASSLVVAQRGVYEQFF. The V call is TRBV11-2, the J call TRBJ2-1; 9 bases match TRBD2. With V trimmed by 1 base and J by 8 bases, 12 bases remained unmatched. CDR3 length equals 17 residues. Germline lookup yields CDR1 SGHAT and CDR2 FQNNGV. Full variable domain (rest looked up from reference TRBV11-2 and TRBJ2-1): EAGVAQSPRYKIIEKRQSVAFWCNPISGHATLYWYQQILGQGPKLLIQFQNNGVVDDSQLPKDRFSAERLKGVDSTLKIQPAKLEDSAVYLCASSLVVAQRGVYEQFFGPGTRLTVL.

The rearrangement links TRBV10-2 to TRBJ2-7; a possible D gene is TRBD2 (5 bases). In germline, CDR1 is WSHSY, CDR2 SAAADI. The CDR3 is 18 residues long. Trimming removed 0 bases from V and 0 bases from J, with 18 bases in between. In DNA, the CDR3 is TGCGCCAGCAGTGAGTCGGACGGGATAATTCAGAGCTCCTACGAGCAGTACTTC. It encodes CASSESDGIIQSSYEQYF.

This chain joins TRBV12-3 or TRBV12-4 and TRBJ2-5, with D unresolved. V was shortened by 8 bases and J by 1 base, with 8 bases between the two germline ends. CDR3 length equals 12 residues. The CDR3 protein is CASRSGQETQYF. The CDR3 nucleotides are TGTGCCAGCCGATCGGGCCAAGAGACCCAGTACTTC.

The CDR3 reads CSAGVGTGSYEQYF. In DNA, the CDR3 is TGCAGCGCCGGCGTGGGGACAGGGTCCTACGAGCAGTACTTC. J is TRBJ2-7 and V is TRBV29-1; 9 positions agree with TRBD1. The CDR3 is 14 residues long. Losses at the gene ends were 7 bases for V and 1 base for J; bases not matched to a gene: 8. The germline V gene has CDR1 SQVTM and CDR2 ANQGSEA.